Below, 19 T cell receptor beta chains from the same sample are listed, as sequenced in a study of shared clonotypes between healthy human individuals. The data were produced by immunoSEQ multiplex PCR, yet TCRdb's version contains in-frame clones alone and is incomplete. Of 2 million to 2.5 million clones listed, approximately 95% are singletons. The source material was naive CD4+ T cells from PBMCs. Indicated subset: CD45RA+ positively selected. The receptors shown here come from a man aged 18 to 29 in good health. Some clones in this sample may be carry-over from other donors' samples.

J is TRBJ1-4 and V is TRBV6-5, with D possibly TRBD1 on 5 matching bases. The ends were cut back, 0 bases at V and 7 bases at J, with 15 bases in the middle. Germline loops: CDR1 MNHEY, CDR2 SVGAGI. This CDR3 is built from 16 residues. CDR3 residues: CASSYSGGPWGEKLFF. The CDR3 bases are TGTGCCAGCAGTTACTCGGGGGGACCCTGGGGTGAAAAACTGTTTTTT.

This chain connects TRBV5-1 to TRBJ2-1; the match to TRBD1 covers 9 bases. The CDR3 is 20 residues long. Germline trimming cut 4 bases from V and 7 bases from J; bases unmatched to any gene: 24. Germline loops: CDR1 SGHRS, CDR2 YFSETQ. The CDR3 DNA follows: TGCGCCAGCAGCGTATACGGGACAGGGTCAAGCAGGACTAGTGGGAATGAGCAGTTCTTC. Its protein product is CASSVYGTGSSRTSGNEQFF.

This CDR3 is CASSEALGGSSYEQYF. The CDR3 DNA sequence: TGTGCCAGCAGTGAAGCGCTCGGAGGGTCCTCCTACGAGCAGTACTTC. This rearrangement joins TRBV6-1 to TRBJ2-7; tentatively, D is TRBD2 (6 bases). Deletions cut 0 bases from V and 0 bases from J, with 12 bases between. This CDR3 comprises 16 residues. CDR1 is MNHNS and CDR2 is SASEGT in the germline V gene.

The V call is TRBV6-4, the J call TRBJ1-2; D might be TRBD1 (5 bases). Per germline, CDR1 MRHNA and CDR2 SNTAGT. This CDR3 contains 15 residues. Trimming took off 6 bases at V and 8 bases at J, with 22 bases between the two ends. Here the CDR3 DNA reads TGTGCCAGCAGCCCCTCCGGGGGTACTGGAAGGGGCTACACCTTC. This sequence encodes CASSPSGGTGRGYTF.

The chain employs TRBV10-3 and TRBJ1-3; D gene uncertain. CDR3 length: 13 residues. V was clipped by 6 bases and J by 0 bases, with 6 bases between them. Germline lookup yields CDR1 ENHRY and CDR2 SYGVKD. The CDR3 reads CAISVNSGNTIYF. Written as DNA, the CDR3 is TGTGCCATCAGCGTTAACTCTGGAAACACCATATATTTT.

This clone has just one count. The chain joins TRBV6-5 to TRBJ2-7; 12 nucleotides agree with TRBD1. Germline V lookup: CDR1 MNHEY, CDR2 SVGAGI. Trimming removed 5 bases from V and 4 bases from J; junction bases left unmatched: 6. The CDR3 consists of 15 residues. CDR3 amino acids: CASSTGTGGVYEQYF. As DNA, the CDR3 is TGTGCCAGCAGTACTGGGACAGGGGGCGTTTACGAGCAGTACTTC.

The J gene is TRBJ2-2, the V gene TRBV30; TRBD2 matches 13 bases. Germline trimming cut 0 bases from V and 6 bases from J; bases unmatched to any gene: 1. Germline V gene data show CDR1 as GTSNPN and CDR2 as SVGIG (reference sequence). The CDR3 totals 15 residues. DNA for the CDR3: TGTGCCTGGAGTGTCACTAGCGGGAGGGCCGGGGAGCTGTTTTTT. It yields the protein CAWSVTSGRAGELFF.

This sequence joins TRBV7-3 and TRBJ1-2; 9 positions agree with TRBD1. Germline-derived CDR1 and CDR2 are SGHTA and FQGTGA. The length of the CDR3 is 13 residues. Trimming took 4 bases from V and 8 from J; bases not matched to a gene: 5. CDR3 amino acids: CASSSGQGGGYTF. CDR3 in DNA: TGTGCCAGCAGCTCGGGACAGGGAGGAGGCTACACCTTC. The full variable domain, rest sourced from reference TRBV7-3 and TRBJ1-2, is GAGVSQTPSNKVTEKGKYVELRCDPISGHTALYWYRQSLGQGPEFLIYFQGTGAADDSGLPNDRFFAVRPEGSVSTLKIQRTERGDSAVYLCASSSGQGGGYTFGSGTRLTVV.

V is TRBV6-5 and J is TRBJ1-1; D is unresolved. The CDR3 runs 14 residues. Germline V gene lookup returns CDR1 MNHEY and CDR2 SVGAGI. V lost 7 bases, J lost 0 bases, and 12 bases lay in between. CDR3 sequence: CASNQDLMNTEAFF. In nucleotides, the CDR3 is TGTGCCAGCAACCAGGACCTGATGAACACTGAAGCTTTCTTT.

V is TRBV7-8 and J is TRBJ1-5; 12 nucleotides agree with TRBD1. Trimming at V came to 1 base and at J to 6 bases, leaving 1 base not matched to a gene. The CDR3 has 15 residues. Germline CDR1 is SGHVS and CDR2 is FQNEAQ. CDR3: CASSLGDRGLQPQHF. DNA for the CDR3: TGTGCCAGCAGCTTAGGGGACAGGGGGCTTCAGCCCCAGCATTTT.

Concerning this clone itself: Other nucleotide sequences from this sample produce the same CDR3. V gene TRBV19 combines with J gene TRBJ1-1; D is uncertain. There are 12 residues in the CDR3. The V gene's germline CDR1 is LNHDA and CDR2 SQIVND (reference sequence). V was pared by 6 bases and J by 5 bases, with 10 bases between. The CDR3 region is CASSPRTTEAFF. Here the CDR3 DNA reads TGTGCCAGTAGCCCCCGGACGACTGAAGCTTTCTTT. Complete variable domain (other parts from reference TRBV19 and TRBJ1-1): DGGITQSPKYLFRKEGQNVTLSCEQNLNHDAMYWYRQDPGQGLRLIYYSQIVNDFQKGDIAEGYSVSREKKESFPLTVTSAQKNPTAFYLCASSPRTTEAFFGQGTRLTVV.

This clone was seen a single time. The CDR3 sequence is CASSLLGLAVQETQYF. As DNA, the CDR3 is TGTGCCAGCAGCTTGTTGGGACTAGCGGTGCAAGAGACCCAGTACTTC. J is TRBJ2-5 and V is TRBV7-2; 11 bases are a match to TRBD2. The ends lost 3 bases at V and 2 bases at J; junction bases unmatched: 5. The CDR3 length is 16 residues. Germline V gene data show CDR1 as SGHTA and CDR2 as FQGNSA.

The chain uses TRBV29-1 and TRBJ1-2, with D unresolved. Germline CDR1 reads SQVTM; CDR2 reads ANQGSEA. This CDR3 comprises 15 residues. Trimming stripped 0 bases from V and 7 bases from J, with 18 bases between. The CDR3, as DNA: TGCAGCGTTGAAGAGAAACGGGCAGCCGCTCCTGGCTACACCTTC. Translating gives CSVEEKRAAAPGYTF.

This clone was counted only a few times. The rearrangement joins TRBV30 to TRBJ1-5, with D hard to call. Germline V gives CDR1 GTSNPN, CDR2 SVGIG (reference sequence). CDR3 length: 12 residues. As DNA, the CDR3 is TGTGCTCGACGGAATAGCAATCAGCCCCAGCATTTT. Protein product: CARRNSNQPQHF.

This chain joins TRBV4-3 and TRBJ2-5; 11 bases map to TRBD1. The germline V gene has CDR1 LGHNA and CDR2 YSLEER. CDR3 length equals 15 residues. The trim removed 3 bases at V and 11 bases at J, leaving 11 bases unmatched. CDR3 sequence reads: CASSQRRTGGGEQYF. CDR3 DNA sequence: TGCGCCAGCAGCCAGCGCAGGACAGGGGGCGGTGAGCAGTACTTC.

This sequence joins TRBV5-1 and TRBJ2-5; 8 bases align to TRBD1. The CDR3 runs to 14 residues. The V gene end was trimmed by 3 bases and the J gene end by 5 bases; junction bases not matched to a gene: 6. Germline loops: CDR1 SGHRS, CDR2 YFSETQ. CDR3 residues: CASSYGQGRETQYF. Here the CDR3 DNA reads TGCGCCAGCAGCTACGGACAGGGTAGGGAGACCCAGTACTTC.

A word on this clone: Other DNA sequences in the sample encode the same CDR3. The V gene is TRBV29-1, the J gene TRBJ2-1, with unresolved D. Germline V gives CDR1 SQVTM, CDR2 ANQGSEA. The CDR3 contains 11 residues. Between the trimmed V and J ends, which lost 4 bases and 4 bases, there was a span of 5 bases. The CDR3 region has the DNA TGCAGCGTTGTTAGTTACAATGAGCAGTTCTTC. This codes for CSVVSYNEQFF.

The rearrangement joins TRBV6-5 to TRBJ2-7; 10 nucleotides align to TRBD1. The germline CDR1 and CDR2 sequences are MNHEY and SVGAGI. The length of the CDR3 is 15 residues. V shed 5 bases and J 6 bases; nucleotides not matched to a gene: 10. CDR3 in DNA: TGTGCCAGCAGTAACCCCAGGGACAGGGGTTCCGAGCAGTACTTC. Translated, it gives CASSNPRDRGSEQYF.

This chain links TRBV5-4 with TRBJ1-4; no clear D gene. CDR1 is SGHNT and CDR2 is YYREEE in the germline V gene (reference sequence). This CDR3 has 15 residues. The germline V and J ends were trimmed by 1 base and 7 bases, with 14 bases remaining between them. CDR3 sequence reads: CASSLYSVTGEKLFF. DNA for the CDR3: TGTGCCAGCAGCTTGTATAGCGTGACTGGTGAAAAACTGTTTTTT.